The T cell receptor (beta chain) under discussion was sequenced for a study of blood T cell repertoires in COVID-19. Study at large: Spain, Italy and the United States supplied samples that represented acute and convalescent COVID-19.

Assay used: immunoSEQ multiplex PCR; TCRdb lists only in-frame clones, some missing. The repertoire consists of more than 75,000 clones, with about 91% occurring once and the leading ten covering roughly 8.1%. The ends were cut back, 0 bases at V and 6 bases at J, with 14 bases in the middle. Germline CDR1 LGHDT, CDR2 YNNKEL (reference sequence). This CDR3 has 15 amino acids. Sample: peripheral blood. The chain employs TRBV3-1 (or the pseudogene TRBV3-2) and TRBJ1-1; a possible D gene is TRBD1 (5 bases). The sequence derives from a woman in her sixties or seventies with acute or convalescent COVID-19. The CDR3 loop is CASSQDITRGAEAFF. The CDR3 bases are TGTGCCAGCAGCCAAGATATTACCCGGGGGGCTGAAGCTTTCTTT.